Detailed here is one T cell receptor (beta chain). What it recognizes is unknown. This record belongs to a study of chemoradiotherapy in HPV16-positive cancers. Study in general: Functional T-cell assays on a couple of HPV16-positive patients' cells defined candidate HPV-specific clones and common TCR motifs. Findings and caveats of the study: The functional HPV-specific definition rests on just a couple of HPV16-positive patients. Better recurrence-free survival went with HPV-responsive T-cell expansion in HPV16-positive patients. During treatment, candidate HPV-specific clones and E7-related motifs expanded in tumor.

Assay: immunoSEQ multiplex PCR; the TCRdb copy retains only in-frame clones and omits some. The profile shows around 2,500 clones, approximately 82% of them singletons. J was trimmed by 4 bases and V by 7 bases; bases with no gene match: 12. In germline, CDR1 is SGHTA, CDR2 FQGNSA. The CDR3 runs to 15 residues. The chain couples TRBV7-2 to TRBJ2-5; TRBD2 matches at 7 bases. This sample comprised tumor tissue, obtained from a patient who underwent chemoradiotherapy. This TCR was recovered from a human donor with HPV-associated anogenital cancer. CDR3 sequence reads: CASNIPPGLLETQYF. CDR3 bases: TGTGCCAGCAACATCCCCCCGGGACTACTAGAGACCCAGTACTTC. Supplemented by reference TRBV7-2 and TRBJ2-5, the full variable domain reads GAGVSQSPSNKVTEKGKDVELRCDPISGHTALYWYRQSLGQGLEFLIYFQGNSAPDKSGLPSDRFSAERTGGSVSTLTIQRTQQEDSAVYLCASNIPPGLLETQYFGPGTRLLVL.